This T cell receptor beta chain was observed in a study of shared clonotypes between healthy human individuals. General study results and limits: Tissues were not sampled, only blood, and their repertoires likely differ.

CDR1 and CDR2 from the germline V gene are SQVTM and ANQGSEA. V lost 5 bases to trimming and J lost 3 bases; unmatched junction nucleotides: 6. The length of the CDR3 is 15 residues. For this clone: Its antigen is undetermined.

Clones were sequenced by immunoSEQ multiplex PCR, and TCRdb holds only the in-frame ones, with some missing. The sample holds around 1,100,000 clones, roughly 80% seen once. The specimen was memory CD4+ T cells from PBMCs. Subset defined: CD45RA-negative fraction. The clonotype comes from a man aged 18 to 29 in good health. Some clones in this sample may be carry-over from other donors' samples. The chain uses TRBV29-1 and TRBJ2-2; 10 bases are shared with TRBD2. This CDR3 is CSVSGTSDHTGELFF. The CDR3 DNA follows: TGCAGCGTTTCCGGGACTAGCGACCACACCGGGGAGCTGTTTTTT.